This is a list of T cell receptor beta chains from one sample in a study of post-analysis software for immune sequencing data. TCRdb re-analysed the PCR reads in MiXCR, keeping a single row per CDR3 protein. The sample has hundreds of thousands of distinct CDR3 sequences; approximately 30% are singletons. The specimen was blood. All receptors derive from a girl aged 10-17 years with multiple sclerosis. CDR3s include the opening cysteine and the closing phenylalanine or tryptophan. The D gene is left open where the match is weak. Size is omitted from some rows. Given values are once, few, many or a class for expanded clones.

size	D	length	V	J	CDR3	DNA
few	-	15	TRBV6-6	TRBJ1-5	CASSYSGGFNQPQHF	TGTGCCAGCAGTTACTCAGGAGGGTTTAATCAGCCCCAGCATTTT
few	TRBD1	16	TRBV7-7	TRBJ2-3	CASSLDGQGGADTQYF	TGTGCCAGCAGCCTCGACGGACAGGGAGGCGCAGATACGCAGTATTTT
few	-	13	TRBV29-1	TRBJ2-5	CSAKGGGEETQYF	TGCAGCGCCAAGGGAGGCGGGGAAGAGACCCAGTACTTC
-	-	15	TRBV6-5	TRBJ1-4	CASSYRGGLLEKLFF	TGTGCCAGCAGTTACCGGGGGGGGCTTCTGGAAAAACTGTTTTTT
-	-	16	TRBV7-2	TRBJ2-3	CATTRGAGTSTDTQYF	TGTGCCACCACGAGGGGGGCTGGTACTAGCACAGATACGCAGTATTTT
few	-	16	TRBV5-1	TRBJ2-3	CASSLVGTDGADTQYF	TGCGCCAGCAGCTTGGTTGGGACGGATGGCGCAGATACGCAGTATTTT
few	TRBD1	15	TRBV12-3/TRBV12-4	TRBJ1-5	CASSFLGQGNQPQHF	TGTGCCAGCAGTTTCTTGGGACAGGGCAATCAGCCCCAGCATTTT
-	-	15	TRBV12-3/TRBV12-4	TRBJ1-5	CASTSPERANQPQHF	TGTGCCAGCACCTCTCCGGAGAGGGCTAATCAGCCCCAGCATTTT
-	-	14	TRBV5-1	TRBJ2-3	CASSLALASDTQYF	TGCGCCAGCAGCTTGGCCCTGGCCTCAGATACGCAGTATTTT
-	-	16	TRBV6-9	TRBJ1-5	CASSYKRLRPNQPQHF	TGTGCCAGCAGTTACAAACGACTCAGGCCTAATCAGCCCCAGCATTTT
few	TRBD1	15	TRBV7-6	TRBJ2-3	CASSLAGQYSDTQYF	TGTGCCAGCAGCTTAGCGGGACAGTATTCGGATACGCAGTATTTT
-	TRBD1	14	TRBV2	TRBJ2-7	CASRPGQGASEQYF	TGTGCCAGCCGTCCGGGACAGGGGGCCTCCGAGCAGTACTTC
few	-	13	TRBV6-5	TRBJ2-7	CASTNGMKGEQYF	TGTGCCAGCACCAACGGTATGAAGGGCGAGCAGTACTTC
many	TRBD2	16	TRBV5-6	TRBJ2-1	CASSLGSGGSYNEQFF	TGTGCCAGCAGCTTGGGATCGGGGGGCTCCTACAATGAGCAGTTCTTC
-	TRBD1	14	TRBV12-3/TRBV12-4	TRBJ1-5	CTSSRQGFNQPQHF	TGTACCAGCAGCCGACAGGGATTCAATCAGCCCCAGCATTTT
-	-	11	TRBV10-3	TRBJ1-2	CAISDDIGYTF	TGTGCCATCAGTGATGACATCGGCTACACCTTC
-	-	14	TRBV3-1	TRBJ2-1	CASSQASRNNEQFF	TGTGCCAGCAGCCAAGCATCTCGGAACAATGAGCAGTTCTTC
-	-	17	TRBV20-1	TRBJ2-1	CSASLDRLERDYNEQFF	TGCAGTGCTAGTTTGGACCGCCTTGAAAGGGACTACAATGAGCAGTTCTTC
-	-	10	TRBV28	TRBJ2-1	CASSRLGQFF	TGTGCCAGCAGCCGGCTTGGGCAGTTCTTC
few	-	15	TRBV4-1	TRBJ2-5	CASSQVEGQQETQYF	TGCGCCAGCAGCCAAGTGGAGGGACAGCAAGAGACCCAGTACTTC
few	TRBD2	17	TRBV20-1	TRBJ2-7	CSASVGPGLGLTYEQYF	TGCAGTGCTAGTGTTGGGCCCGGACTAGGACTAACCTACGAGCAGTACTTC
few	TRBD1	16	TRBV4-3	TRBJ1-6	CASSQEGQGAGSPLHF	TGCGCCAGCAGCCAAGAGGGACAGGGGGCTGGGTCACCCCTCCACTTT
few	-	14	TRBV28	TRBJ2-5	CASSFGQGVETQYF	TGTGCCAGCAGTTTCGGGCAGGGAGTGGAGACCCAGTACTTC
many	-	17	TRBV20-1	TRBJ1-5	CSALRVQGRSQNQPQHF	TGCAGTGCACTGAGGGTCCAGGGGAGAAGTCAAAATCAGCCCCAGCATTTT
few	-	16	TRBV7-8	TRBJ2-7	CASSHLSQSGFGEQYF	TGTGCCAGCAGCCATCTATCCCAGTCCGGCTTTGGGGAGCAGTACTTC
once	-	14	TRBV7-9	TRBJ1-1	CASSYQTLSTEAFF	TGTGCCAGCAGCTACCAGACCCTCTCCACTGAAGCTTTCTTT
many	-	12	TRBV27	TRBJ2-3	CASSHRTDTQYF	TGTGCCAGCAGCCACAGGACAGATACGCAGTATTTT
-	-	13	TRBV6-1	TRBJ2-1	CASGDQRVWEQFF	TGTGCCAGCGGAGACCAGCGGGTTTGGGAGCAGTTCTTC
-	-	13	TRBV10-2	TRBJ2-7	CASSEVSSYEQYF	TGCGCCAGCAGTGAGGTTAGCTCCTACGAGCAGTACTTC
-	TRBD2	12	TRBV20-1	TRBJ2-7	CSAESRLAEQYF	TGCAGTGCTGAATCCCGACTAGCCGAGCAGTACTTC
-	-	12	TRBV7-9	TRBJ1-5	CASSDSGQPQHF	TGTGCCAGCAGCGATTCGGGCCAGCCCCAGCATTTT
few	-	16	TRBV7-2	TRBJ2-7	CASSPRGPNYPGEQYF	TGTGCCAGCAGCCCCCGGGGGCCCAACTATCCTGGCGAGCAGTACTTC
-	-	14	TRBV2	TRBJ2-1	CASRPLTLHNEQFF	TGTGCCAGCAGGCCACTAACACTTCACAATGAGCAGTTCTTC
few	-	15	TRBV7-2	TRBJ2-5	CASSINGGRQETQYF	TGTGCCAGCAGCATTAATGGAGGACGGCAAGAGACCCAGTACTTC
-	-	15	TRBV11-2	TRBJ2-7	CASSIGRIGTYEQYF	TGTGCCAGCAGCATCGGACGGATCGGGACTTACGAGCAGTACTTC
-	TRBD2	15	TRBV7-2	TRBJ2-1	CASSLVQRGNTRQFF	TGTGCCAGCAGCTTAGTGCAGCGGGGGAACACGAGGCAGTTCTTC
many	-	15	TRBV4-3	TRBJ2-1	CASSQEGTGYNEQFF	TGCGCCAGCAGCCAAGAGGGGACGGGCTACAATGAGCAGTTCTTC
-	TRBD1	15	TRBV4-1	TRBJ2-2	CASSLDRVVTGELFF	TGCGCCAGCAGCCTAGACAGGGTAGTTACCGGGGAGCTGTTTTTT
few	-	15	TRBV27	TRBJ2-1	CASSFFASSYNEQFF	TGTGCCAGCAGTTTCTTTGCGAGCTCCTACAATGAGCAGTTCTTC
-	TRBD1	18	TRBV4-1	TRBJ1-1	CASSQDLGQGALGTEAFF	TGCGCCAGCAGCCAAGATCTTGGCCAGGGGGCATTGGGCACTGAAGCTTTCTTT
few	-	13	TRBV6-2/TRBV6-3	TRBJ1-5	CASLLGPQGPQHF	TGTGCCAGCCTCCTAGGGCCACAGGGGCCCCAGCATTTT
few	-	12	TRBV24-1	TRBJ2-1	CATSDGAGEQFF	TGTGCCACCAGTGATGGGGCCGGTGAGCAGTTCTTC
-	-	13	TRBV20-1	TRBJ2-1	CSATGDGVNEQFF	TGCAGTGCTACGGGGGATGGAGTAAATGAGCAGTTCTTC
few	-	17	TRBV28	TRBJ2-3	CASSRIGRQTITDTQYF	TGTGCCAGCAGCCGTATTGGCCGGCAGACGATCACAGATACGCAGTATTTT
few	-	13	TRBV12-3/TRBV12-4	TRBJ1-2	CASRMGLNYGYTF	TGTGCCAGCAGGATGGGGTTAAACTATGGCTACACCTTC
-	-	16	TRBV28	TRBJ1-3	CASSDPKRGSGNTIYF	TGTGCCAGCAGTGACCCTAAGAGGGGCTCTGGAAACACCATATATTTT
-	TRBD1	14	TRBV20-1	TRBJ1-4	CSAGTVLTNEKLFF	TGCAGTGCTGGGACAGTTCTAACTAATGAAAAACTGTTTTTT
few	-	13	TRBV27	TRBJ2-3	CASRSRFPDTQYF	TGTGCCAGCAGGTCTAGATTTCCAGATACGCAGTATTTT
-	-	13	TRBV12-3/TRBV12-4	TRBJ2-3	CASGPSSADTQYF	TGTGCCAGCGGACCCTCTAGCGCAGATACGCAGTATTTT
-	TRBD2	15	TRBV29-1	TRBJ2-3	CSVELLAGGGDTQYF	TGCAGCGTTGAATTACTAGCGGGAGGAGGGGATACGCAGTATTTT
-	-	15	TRBV4-2	TRBJ2-7	CASSQDRAGEGEQYF	TGTGCCAGCAGCCAAGATCGGGCAGGTGAGGGCGAGCAGTACTTC
-	-	16	TRBV4-2	TRBJ1-5	CASSQQHQGSNRPQHF	TGTGCCAGCAGCCAACAACACCAGGGGAGCAATCGGCCCCAGCATTTT
-	-	16	TRBV11-2	TRBJ1-3	CASSSGGGRSGNTIYF	TGTGCCAGCAGCTCCGGGGGAGGGCGGTCTGGAAACACCATATATTTT